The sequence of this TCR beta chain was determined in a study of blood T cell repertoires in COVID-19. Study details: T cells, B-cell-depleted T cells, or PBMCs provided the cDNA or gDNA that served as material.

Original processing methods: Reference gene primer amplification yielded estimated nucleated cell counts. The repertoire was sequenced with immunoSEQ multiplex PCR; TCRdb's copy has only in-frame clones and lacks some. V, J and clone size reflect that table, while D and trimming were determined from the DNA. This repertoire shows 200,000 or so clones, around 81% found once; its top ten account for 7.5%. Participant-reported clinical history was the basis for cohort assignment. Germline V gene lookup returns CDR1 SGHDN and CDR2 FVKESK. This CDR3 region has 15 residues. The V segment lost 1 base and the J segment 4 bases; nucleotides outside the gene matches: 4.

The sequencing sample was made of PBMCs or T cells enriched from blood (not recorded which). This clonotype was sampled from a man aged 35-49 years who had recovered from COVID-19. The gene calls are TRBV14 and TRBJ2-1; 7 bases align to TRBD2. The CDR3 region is CASSQGLAPYNEQFF. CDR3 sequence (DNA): TGTGCCAGCAGCCAAGGACTAGCCCCTTACAATGAGCAGTTCTTC.